The source of this TCR beta chain is a study of cytomegalovirus exposure and HLA in healthy donors. Germline CDR1 and CDR2: KGHSH and LQKENI. Unmatched junction bases numbered 2, after V lost 3 bases and J lost 3 bases. The CDR3 extends over 14 amino acids. The PCR used 60 Vbeta and 13 Jbeta primers. Only in-frame clones appear in the TCRdb table, and some are missing; sequencing was by immunoSEQ multiplex PCR. This sample yields more than 130,000 clones, of which roughly 80% are seen a single time; around 4.9% belongs to the top ten. Sequenced material: PBMCs. The V and J genes are TRBV18 and TRBJ1-5; TRBD1 aligns across 7 bases. The source is a male donor in good health and CMV-seronegative. CDR3 protein: CASSPGQTNQPQHF. CDR3 in DNA: TGTGCCAGCTCACCGGGACAGACCAATCAGCCCCAGCATTTT.